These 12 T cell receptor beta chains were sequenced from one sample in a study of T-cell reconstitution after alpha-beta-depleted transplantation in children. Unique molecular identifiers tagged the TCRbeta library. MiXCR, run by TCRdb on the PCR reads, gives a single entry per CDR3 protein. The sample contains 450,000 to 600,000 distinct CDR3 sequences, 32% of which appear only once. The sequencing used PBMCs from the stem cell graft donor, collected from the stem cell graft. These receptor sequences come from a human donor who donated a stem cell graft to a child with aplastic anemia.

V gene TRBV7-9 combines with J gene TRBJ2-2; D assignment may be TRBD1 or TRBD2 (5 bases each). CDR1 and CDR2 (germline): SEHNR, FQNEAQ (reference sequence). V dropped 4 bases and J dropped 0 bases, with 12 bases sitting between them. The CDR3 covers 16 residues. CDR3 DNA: TGTGCCAGCAGCTACGGGACGGCTTCGAACACCGGGGAGCTGTTTTTT. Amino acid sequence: CASSYGTASNTGELFF. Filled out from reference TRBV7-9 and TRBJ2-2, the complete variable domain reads DTGVSQNPRHKITKRGQNVTFRCDPISEHNRLYWYRQTLGQGPEFLTYFQNEAQLEKSRLLSDRFSAERPKGSFSTLEIQRTEQGDSAMYLCASSYGTASNTGELFFGEGSRLTVL.

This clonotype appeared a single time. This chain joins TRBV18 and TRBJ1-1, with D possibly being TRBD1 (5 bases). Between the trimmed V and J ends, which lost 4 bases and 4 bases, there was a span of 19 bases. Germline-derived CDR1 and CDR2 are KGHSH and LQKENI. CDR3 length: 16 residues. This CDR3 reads CASSLSGRQRGTEAFF. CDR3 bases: TGTGCCAGCTCACTATCGGGTCGCCAGAGGGGCACTGAAGCTTTCTTT.

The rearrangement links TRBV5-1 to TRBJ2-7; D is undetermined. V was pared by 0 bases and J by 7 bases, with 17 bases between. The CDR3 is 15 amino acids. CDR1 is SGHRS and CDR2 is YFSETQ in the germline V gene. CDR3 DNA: TGCGCCAGCAGCTTGGTACTGGATAATCGTGGGGAGCAGTACTTC. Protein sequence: CASSLVLDNRGEQYF.

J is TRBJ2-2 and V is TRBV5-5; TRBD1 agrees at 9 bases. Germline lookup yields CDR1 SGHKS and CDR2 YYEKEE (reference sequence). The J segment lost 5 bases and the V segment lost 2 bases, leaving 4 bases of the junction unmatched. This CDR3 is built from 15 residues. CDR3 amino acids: CASSLQGATTGELFF. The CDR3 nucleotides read TGTGCCAGCAGCTTACAGGGGGCTACGACCGGGGAGCTGTTTTTT.

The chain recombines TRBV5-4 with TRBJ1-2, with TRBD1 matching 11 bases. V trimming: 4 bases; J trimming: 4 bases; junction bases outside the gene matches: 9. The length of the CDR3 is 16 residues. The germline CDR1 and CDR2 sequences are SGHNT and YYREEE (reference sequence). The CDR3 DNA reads TGTGCCAGCAGCCGGGACAGGGGGAGTGGCGGCTATGGCTACACCTTC. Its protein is CASSRDRGSGGYGYTF.

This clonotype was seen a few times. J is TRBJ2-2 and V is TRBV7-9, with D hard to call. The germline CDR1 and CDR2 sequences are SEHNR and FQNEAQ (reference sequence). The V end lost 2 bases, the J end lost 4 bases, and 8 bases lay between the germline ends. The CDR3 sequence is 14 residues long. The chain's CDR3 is CASSLSISTGELFF. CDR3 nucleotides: TGTGCCAGCAGCTTAAGTATTTCCACCGGGGAGCTGTTTTTT.

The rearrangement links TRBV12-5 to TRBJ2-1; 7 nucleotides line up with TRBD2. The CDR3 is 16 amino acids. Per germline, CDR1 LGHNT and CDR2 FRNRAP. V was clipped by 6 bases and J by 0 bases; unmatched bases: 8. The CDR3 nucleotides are TGTGCTAGTGGCCCCCGGGGGGAAAGCTCCTACAATGAGCAGTTCTTC. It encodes CASGPRGESSYNEQFF.

The CDR3, as DNA: TGCAGTGCTAGAGACCCCGGGACCGATGGAAACACCATATATTTT. As protein: CSARDPGTDGNTIYF. This chain links TRBV20-1 with TRBJ1-3; D is perhaps TRBD1 (5 bases). The V end was cut by 0 bases, the J end by 3 bases, with 12 bases between. The CDR3 runs to 15 residues. From germline, CDR1 is DFQATT and CDR2 SNEGSKA (reference sequence).

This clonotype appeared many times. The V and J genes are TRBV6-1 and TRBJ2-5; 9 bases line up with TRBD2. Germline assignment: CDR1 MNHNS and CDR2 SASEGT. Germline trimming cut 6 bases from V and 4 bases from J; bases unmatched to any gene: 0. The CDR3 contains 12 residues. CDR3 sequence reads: CASRLAGETQYF. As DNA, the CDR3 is TGTGCCAGCAGACTAGCGGGAGAGACCCAGTACTTC.

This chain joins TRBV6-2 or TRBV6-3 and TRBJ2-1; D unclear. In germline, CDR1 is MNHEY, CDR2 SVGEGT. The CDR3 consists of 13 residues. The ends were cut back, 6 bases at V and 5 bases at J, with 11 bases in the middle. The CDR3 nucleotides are TGTGCCAGCAGGATGACTGGGGACAATGAGCAGTTCTTC. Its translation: CASRMTGDNEQFF.

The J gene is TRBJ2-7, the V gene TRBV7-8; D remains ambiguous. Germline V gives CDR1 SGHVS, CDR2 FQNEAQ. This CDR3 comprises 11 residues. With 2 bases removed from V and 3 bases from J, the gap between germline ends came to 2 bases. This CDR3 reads CASSLIYEQYV. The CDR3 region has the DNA TGTGCCAGCAGCTTAATCTACGAGCAGTACGTC.

CDR3: CASTLQGGTEAFF. In nucleotides, the CDR3 is TGTGCCAGCACCCTGCAGGGGGGGACTGAAGCTTTCTTT. The V and J genes are TRBV12-3 or TRBV12-4 and TRBJ1-1; TRBD1 aligns across 7 bases. The V gene end was trimmed by 7 bases and the J gene end by 5 bases; junction bases not matched to a gene: 7. The CDR3 sequence is 13 residues long.